This T cell receptor (beta chain) was obtained from a study of blood T cell repertoires in COVID-19. Sequenced by immunoSEQ multiplex PCR; TCRdb stores in-frame clones only, minus some. In the table there are 300,000 to 400,000 clones, over 75% of which are singletons. Trimming removed 5 bases at V and 0 bases at J, with 17 bases between. Germline V gives CDR1 MNHEY, CDR2 SMNVEV (reference sequence). The CDR3 is 16 amino acids. The clonotype originates from a young man who had recovered from COVID-19. This sequence joins TRBV27 and TRBJ2-7; D perhaps matches TRBD1 (6 bases). Sequencing used PBMCs or T cells enriched from blood (not recorded which). DNA for the CDR3: TGTGCCAGCAGTGAACTACGACAGGTGAGCTCCTACGAGCAGTACTTC. Translation: CASSELRQVSSYEQYF.